This T cell receptor beta chain stems from a study of response to subunit inactivated influenza vaccine. To note about this clonotype: Its antigen remains unidentified.

TCRdb re-derived calls from the RT-PCR reads in MiXCR, one entry per CDR3 protein. This table holds about 830,000 distinct CDR3 sequences, about 18% found once. The study, taken as a whole, reports: New T cells are recruited in small numbers by each seasonal influenza vaccination, according to the authors' suggestion.

This CDR3 comprises 15 residues. Deletions cut 4 bases from V and 0 bases from J, with 14 bases between. Germline CDR1 reads SGHRS; CDR2 reads YFSETQ. The sequence derives from a man in his fifties who received an inactivated influenza vaccine. Sequenced here: PBMCs from blood, sampled around 5 days after vaccination. V usage is TRBV5-1 and J usage is TRBJ2-7, with TRBD2 as a possible D gene (5 bases). This CDR3 is CASSSRGSSSYEQYF. The CDR3, as DNA: TGCGCCAGCAGCAGCCGAGGGTCTAGCTCCTACGAGCAGTACTTC.